This TCR beta chain originates from a study of cytomegalovirus exposure and HLA in healthy donors. General study results and limits: Specificity for CMV antigens was confirmed in vitro for a few of the CMV-associated chains. A later analysis showed that HLA-associated TCR beta chains had undergone more clonal expansion than equally common others. In a later analysis, parvovirus B19, influenza, CMV and Epstein-Barr virus appeared linked to several top co-occurrence clusters. Serostatus for CMV was the only available immune exposure information.

As regards this clone: Its antigen is not identified.

V was pared by 9 bases and J by 3 bases, with 9 bases between. Germline V gene lookup returns CDR1 LNHDA and CDR2 SQIVND (reference sequence). CDR3 length: 13 residues. The PCR had 60 Vbeta and 13 Jbeta primers. This table comes from immunoSEQ multiplex PCR, and its TCRdb copy is limited to in-frame clones, with some not included. Counted here are roughly 250,000 clones, 80% occurring once; the ten biggest clones make up about 0.28%. The sequence came from a girl aged 2 to 10 in good health and CMV-seronegative. The chain uses TRBV19 and TRBJ1-6, with D possibly being TRBD1 (5 bases). Specimen: PBMCs. CDR3 protein: CASRQFYNSPLHF. Written as DNA, the CDR3 is TGTGCCAGCCGACAGTTCTATAATTCACCCCTCCACTTT. The whole variable domain, remainder taken from reference TRBV19 and TRBJ1-6, is DGGITQSPKYLFRKEGQNVTLSCEQNLNHDAMYWYRQDPGQGLRLIYYSQIVNDFQKGDIAEGYSVSREKKESFPLTVTSAQKNPTAFYLCASRQFYNSPLHFGNGTRLTVT.